One sample yielded the 19 T cell receptor beta chains listed below, sequenced in a study of CD8+ T cells in alopecia areata. The treatment denotes: oral pan-JAK inhibitor, 5-10 mg twice daily. The authors extracted RNA and reverse transcribed it into cDNA as the sequencing template. Data came from immunoSEQ multiplex PCR; TCRdb stores just in-frame clones and leaves some out. This table has 150,000 to 200,000 clones, 50% to 75% appearing once. The input for sequencing was CD4+ T cells sorted from blood, taken at roughly week 55, from a patient treated with tofacitinib. Receptors were obtained from a human donor with alopecia areata.

The rearrangement uses TRBV4-2 and TRBJ2-3, with D possibly called TRBD1 or TRBD2 (5 bases each). V lost 6 bases, J lost 0 bases, and 16 bases lay in between. The CDR3 extends over 16 amino acids. Germline CDR1 is LGHNA and CDR2 is YNFKEQ. The CDR3 DNA reads as TGTGCCAGCAGACACGGGGCAGCCTCAAGCACAGATACGCAGTATTTT. This gives the protein CASRHGAASSTDTQYF.

The chain joins TRBV30 to TRBJ1-2; 9 bases match TRBD1. Per germline, CDR1 GTSNPN and CDR2 SVGIG (reference sequence). This CDR3 has 14 residues. With 0 bases clipped from V and 7 bases from J, the junction kept 6 bases outside the gene matches. This CDR3 reads CAWSVGQGLRGYTF. CDR3 nucleotides: TGTGCCTGGAGTGTAGGACAGGGGTTGCGTGGCTACACCTTC.

The CDR3 region is CASMVKGRGYGYTF. The CDR3 nucleotides read TGTGCCAGCATGGTAAAAGGGCGAGGATATGGCTACACCTTC. The V call is TRBV28, the J call TRBJ1-2; D unclear. The length of the CDR3 is 14 residues. The germline V gene has CDR1 MDHEN and CDR2 SYDVKM. The ends were cut back, 7 bases at V and 5 bases at J, with 17 bases in the middle.

This chain links TRBV30 with TRBJ1-2, with no clear D. The CDR3 totals 13 residues. Per germline, CDR1 GTSNPN and CDR2 SVGIG (reference sequence). Between the trimmed V and J ends, which lost 0 bases and 8 bases, there was a span of 13 bases. Here the CDR3 reads CAWSVSPFWGYTF. CDR3 coding DNA: TGTGCCTGGAGTGTCAGTCCGTTTTGGGGCTACACCTTC.

The rearrangement uses TRBV30 and TRBJ1-1; no clear D. The CDR3 length is 14 residues. Germline-derived CDR1 and CDR2 are GTSNPN and SVGIG (reference sequence). Trimming shortened V by 0 bases and J by 2 bases, and 10 bases separated the two germline ends. The CDR3 region is CAWSVSSDNTEAFF. DNA of the CDR3: TGTGCCTGGAGTGTATCATCAGACAACACTGAAGCTTTCTTT.

The V gene is TRBV7-2, the J gene TRBJ2-2; D is unclear. Trimming stripped 7 bases from V and 1 base from J, with 13 bases between. Germline CDR1 is SGHTA and CDR2 is FQGNSA. This CDR3 region has 15 residues. The CDR3 nucleotides read TGTGCCAGCAAGAGATCAGGCTTGAACACCGGGGAGCTGTTTTTT. Its translation is CASKRSGLNTGELFF.

The V and J genes are TRBV20-1 and TRBJ1-1, with D possibly TRBD1 on 5 matching bases. Germline V CDR1 and CDR2: DFQATT, SNEGSKA (reference sequence). The CDR3 runs 11 residues. DNA of the CDR3: TGCATTGCCCGGGACGCCACTGAAGCTTTCTTT. Translated, it gives CIARDATEAFF.

This clone was observed a few times. J is TRBJ1-2 and V is TRBV11-3; tentatively, D is TRBD1 (6 bases). V lost 5 bases and J 4 bases, leaving 20 bases between the germline ends. CDR3 length equals 16 residues. CDR1 is SGHNT, CDR2 YENEEA, per germline. The CDR3, as DNA: TGTGCCAGCAGCCCATTGATGGGGGGCCTGGGCTATGGCTACACCTTC. It translates to CASSPLMGGLGYGYTF.

The J gene is TRBJ1-2, the V gene TRBV7-8; perhaps TRBD1 as D (5 bases). V lost 4 bases to trimming and J lost 7 bases, with 13 bases between them. CDR1 is SGHVS and CDR2 is FQNEAQ in the germline V gene. This CDR3 spans 13 amino acids. CDR3: CASSSVRGVGYTF. The CDR3 DNA sequence: TGTGCCAGCAGCTCAGTTAGGGGAGTTGGCTACACCTTC.

The chain has TRBV30 and TRBJ2-1, with 7 nucleotides matching TRBD1. The J segment lost 7 bases and the V segment lost 5 bases, leaving 11 bases of the junction unmatched. The CDR3 totals 14 residues. Germline values: CDR1 GTSNPN, CDR2 SVGIG (reference sequence). CDR3 bases: TGTGCCTGGGCCGACAGGGATTTTACGAATGAGCAGTTCTTC. Translated, it gives CAWADRDFTNEQFF.

The chain carries TRBV21-1 and TRBJ2-4; the D call TRBD1 from the table was never checked on the DNA. TRBV21-1 corresponds to a pseudogene. The length of the CDR3 is 13 residues. CDR3 coding DNA: TGTGCCAGGCACACAGACACTCTTAACATTCAGTACTTC. Its translation is CARHTDTLNIQYF.

The rearrangement links TRBV29-1 to TRBJ1-5, with D perhaps matching TRBD1 (5 bases). Between the trimmed V and J ends, which lost 6 bases and 2 bases, there was a span of 14 bases. Germline CDR1 and CDR2: SQVTM and ANQGSEA. The CDR3 is made up of 14 amino acids. The CDR3 here is CSVAVGTGNQPQHF. In DNA, the CDR3 is TGCAGCGTGGCTGTCGGGACGGGCAATCAGCCCCAGCATTTT.

This chain links TRBV5-6 with TRBJ1-2; D unresolved. The V end was cut by 2 bases, the J end by 6 bases, with 23 bases between. The CDR3 totals 17 residues. Germline CDR1 reads SGHDT; CDR2 reads YYEEEE. The CDR3 loop reads CASSFPNIRREGHGYTF. CDR3 in DNA: TGTGCCAGCAGCTTCCCCAACATAAGAAGGGAGGGTCATGGCTACACCTTC.

The chain uses TRBV20-1 and TRBJ1-5; D uncertain. Germline CDR1 DFQATT, CDR2 SNEGSKA (reference sequence). Trimming shortened V by 5 bases and J by 8 bases, and 10 bases separated the two germline ends. This CDR3 spans 11 amino acids. CDR3 sequence reads: CSAPARKPQHF. CDR3 sequence (DNA): TGCAGTGCTCCAGCCCGTAAGCCCCAGCATTTT.

This clone has just a few counts. The sample carries other DNA sequences with the same CDR3. V usage is TRBV18 and J usage is TRBJ2-2; D ambiguous. The CDR3 contains 11 residues. Germline lookup yields CDR1 KGHSH and CDR2 LQKENI. Deletions cut 2 bases from V and 7 bases from J, with 2 bases between. CDR3 sequence (DNA): TGTGCCAGCTCACCAGTCGGGGAGCTGTTTTTT. Translated: CASSPVGELFF.

The gene calls are TRBV20-1 and TRBJ2-7; no clear D gene. This CDR3 spans 11 amino acids. Germline values: CDR1 DFQATT, CDR2 SNEGSKA (reference sequence). Between the trimmed V and J ends, which lost 4 bases and 2 bases, there was a span of 6 bases. The CDR3 region is CSAIGTYEQYF. DNA for the CDR3: TGCAGTGCTATAGGGACCTACGAGCAGTACTTC.

The V call is TRBV27, the J call TRBJ1-2; D ambiguous. The CDR3 loop spans 13 amino acids. Germline V lookup: CDR1 MNHEY, CDR2 SMNVEV (reference sequence). Deletions cut 3 bases from V and 4 bases from J, with 9 bases between. CDR3 residues: CASSLRASYGYTF. Here the CDR3 DNA reads TGTGCCAGCAGTTTGCGGGCGAGCTATGGCTACACCTTC.

This clone has a single count. This chain connects TRBV19 to TRBJ2-7; possibly TRBD2 for D (6 bases). This CDR3 comprises 14 residues. Per the germline V gene, CDR1 is LNHDA and CDR2 is SQIVND (reference sequence). The germline V and J ends were trimmed by 4 bases and 3 bases, with 13 bases remaining between them. The DNA of the CDR3 is TGTGCCAGTAGTACCTGGCTGGGGGGCTACGAGCAGTACTTC. It codes for CASSTWLGGYEQYF.

The rearrangement links TRBV2 to TRBJ1-1; possibly TRBD1 for D (6 bases). This CDR3 spans 14 amino acids. Germline loops: CDR1 SNHLY, CDR2 FYNNEI. V lost 3 bases, J lost 3 bases, and 11 bases lay in between. In nucleotides, the CDR3 is TGTGCCAGCAGTGATCCAACAGGGTACACTGAAGCTTTCTTT. Translating it yields CASSDPTGYTEAFF.